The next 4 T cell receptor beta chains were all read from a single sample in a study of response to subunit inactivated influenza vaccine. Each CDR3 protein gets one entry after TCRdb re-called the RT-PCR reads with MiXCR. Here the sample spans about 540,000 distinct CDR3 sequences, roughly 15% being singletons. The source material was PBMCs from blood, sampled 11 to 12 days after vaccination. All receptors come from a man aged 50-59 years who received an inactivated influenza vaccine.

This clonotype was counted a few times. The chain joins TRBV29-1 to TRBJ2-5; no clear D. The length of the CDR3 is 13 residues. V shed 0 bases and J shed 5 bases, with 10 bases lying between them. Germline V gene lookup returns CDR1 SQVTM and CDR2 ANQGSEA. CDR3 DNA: TGCAGCGTTGAAGATCCGGGTAGGGAGACCCAGTACTTC. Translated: CSVEDPGRETQYF.

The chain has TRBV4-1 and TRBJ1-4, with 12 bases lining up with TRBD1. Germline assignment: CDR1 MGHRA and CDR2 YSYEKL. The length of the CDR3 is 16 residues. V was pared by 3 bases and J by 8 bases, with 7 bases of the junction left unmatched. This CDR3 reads CASSQGTGGVWEKLFF. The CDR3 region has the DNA TGCGCCAGCAGCCAGGGGACAGGGGGCGTTTGGGAAAAACTGTTTTTT.

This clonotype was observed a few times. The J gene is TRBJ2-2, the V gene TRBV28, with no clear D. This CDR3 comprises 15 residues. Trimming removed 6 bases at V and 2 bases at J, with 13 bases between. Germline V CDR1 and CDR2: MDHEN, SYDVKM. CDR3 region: CASRQTKTNTGELFF. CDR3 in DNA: TGTGCCAGCAGACAGACAAAGACCAACACCGGGGAGCTGTTTTTT. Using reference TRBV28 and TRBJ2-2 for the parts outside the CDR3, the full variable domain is DVKVTQSSRYLVKRTGEKVFLECVQDMDHENMFWYRQDPGLGLRLIYFSYDVKMKEKGDIPEGYSVSREKKERFSLILESASTNQTSMYLCASRQTKTNTGELFFGEGSRLTVL.

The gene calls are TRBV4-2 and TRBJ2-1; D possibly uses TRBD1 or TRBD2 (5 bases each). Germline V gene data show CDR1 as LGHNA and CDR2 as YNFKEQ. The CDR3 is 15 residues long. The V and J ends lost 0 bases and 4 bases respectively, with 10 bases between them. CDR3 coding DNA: TGTGCCAGCAGCCAAGAAGGGGACCTTTACAATGAGCAGTTCTTC. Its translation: CASSQEGDLYNEQFF.